This passage covers 14 T cell receptor beta chains from one sample sequenced in a study of blood T cells in healthy people across ages. Then a second PCR, running roughly 6 to 11 cycles, was carried out with a sample-barcoded 5' primer and a J-beta primer mix. TCRdb analysed the 5' RACE reads with MiXCR anew, one entry per CDR3 protein. The table has 2 million or so distinct CDR3 sequences, around 48% seen once. The specimen sequenced was blood. These receptors all stem from a woman in her thirties or forties in good health.

V and J are TRBV12-3 or TRBV12-4 and TRBJ1-2, with 9 bases lining up with TRBD1. The CDR3 is 15 residues long. After removal of 4 bases from V and 8 bases from J, the junction contained 11 bases not matched to a gene. The CDR3 reads CASSWGTGRTEGYTF. The CDR3 nucleotides are TGTGCCAGCAGTTGGGGGACAGGGAGAACGGAGGGCTACACCTTC.

This clonotype was seen just once. The rearrangement joins TRBV6-2 or TRBV6-3 to TRBJ2-5, with TRBD1 matching over 7 bases. The end of the DNA is better explained by TRBJ2-4, so the J call may be wrong. The CDR3 totals 15 residues. From germline, CDR1 is MNHEY and CDR2 SVGEGT. The CDR3 region is CASSSLDRSKNIQYF. CDR3 in DNA: TGTGCCAGCAGTTCCCTGGACAGGTCCAAAAACATTCAGTACTTC.

The V gene is TRBV11-2, the J gene TRBJ2-3, with 7 bases aligning to TRBD1. Unmatched junction bases numbered 9, after V lost 10 bases and J lost 2 bases. This CDR3 has 14 residues. Germline V gene lookup returns CDR1 SGHAT and CDR2 FQNNGV. The CDR3 loop reads CANKRDRVTDTQYF. Here the CDR3 DNA reads TGTGCCAACAAACGGGACAGAGTCACAGATACGCAGTATTTT.

The chain links TRBV20-1 to TRBJ2-5; no clear D gene. The CDR3 has 15 amino acids. V shed 1 base and J shed 0 bases, with 12 bases lying between them. Germline CDR1 and CDR2: DFQATT and SNEGSKA (reference sequence). The DNA for the CDR3 is TGCAGTGCTAGAGTCGAGACGGATGACCAAGAGACCCAGTACTTC. Protein sequence: CSARVETDDQETQYF.

This sequence joins TRBV7-6 and TRBJ1-1; possible D gene TRBD1, 6 bases. The CDR3 loop spans 16 amino acids. Germline assignment: CDR1 SGHVS and CDR2 FNYEAQ. V dropped 4 bases and J dropped 6 bases, with 21 bases sitting between them. DNA for the CDR3: TGTGCCAGCAGCTCCGGTGGGGGGGCACGTCATGCTGAAGCTTTCTTT. Amino acids: CASSSGGGARHAEAFF.

The chain links TRBV24-1 to TRBJ2-5; perhaps TRBD1 as D (7 bases). The V end was cut by 4 bases, the J end by 4 bases, with 18 bases between. The CDR3 sequence is 16 residues long. Germline loops: CDR1 KGHDR, CDR2 SFDVKD. CDR3 region: CATSDPKGAGRETQYF. In DNA form, the CDR3 reads TGTGCCACCAGTGACCCGAAGGGGGCGGGGAGAGAGACCCAGTACTTC.

The DNA for the CDR3 is TGTGCCAGCAGCTTAGGATGGCGGGGCTCGTACCAAGAGACCCAGTACTTC. Translating it yields CASSLGWRGSYQETQYF. This chain connects TRBV7-2 to TRBJ2-5, with TRBD2 as a possible D gene (6 bases). The germline V gene encodes CDR1 SGHTA and CDR2 FQGNSA. V dropped 1 base and J dropped 0 bases, with 15 bases sitting between them. The CDR3 has 17 residues.

In DNA form, the CDR3 reads TGTGCCAGCAATTCACAACAACCGGGACAGGGTTTTAGCATTCAGTACTTC. Translation gives CASNSQQPGQGFSIQYF. The chain couples TRBV6-2 or TRBV6-3 to TRBJ2-4; TRBD1 matches 9 bases. Germline CDR1 is MNHEY and CDR2 is SVGEGT. The trim removed 7 bases at V and 9 bases at J, leaving 19 bases unmatched. The CDR3 has 17 residues.

The V gene is TRBV5-1, the J gene TRBJ2-5, with 9 bases fitting TRBD1. The J call may be incorrect, as the DNA end agrees better with TRBJ2-7. This CDR3 has 14 amino acids. The germline V gene encodes CDR1 SGHRS and CDR2 YFSETQ. CDR3 nucleotide sequence: TGCGCCAGCAGCTCCGGGACAGGGAGCGACGAGCAGTACTTC. Protein product: CASSSGTGSDEQYF.

The rearrangement uses TRBV29-1 and TRBJ2-1; 10 nucleotides align to TRBD1. V lost 7 bases and J lost 6; bases outside the gene matches: 9. This CDR3 has 14 amino acids. Germline-derived CDR1 and CDR2 are SQVTM and ANQGSEA. CDR3 bases: TGCAGCGCAGGACAGGGGGTGATAGGCAATGAGCAGTTCTTC. Amino acids: CSAGQGVIGNEQFF.

The genes are TRBV28 and TRBJ2-1; TRBD2 aligns across 7 bases. The germline CDR1 and CDR2 sequences are MDHEN and SYDVKM. The CDR3 covers 16 residues. V dropped 5 bases and J dropped 10; count of bases not matched to a gene: 17. CDR3 nucleotide sequence: TGTGCCAGCAGTCCTGGGCTAGCGGAGGGGCGTTGGGAGCAGTTCTTC. Translated, it gives CASSPGLAEGRWEQFF.

This rearrangement joins TRBV6-5 to TRBJ2-7; 8 nucleotides agree with TRBD1. Germline lookup yields CDR1 MNHEY and CDR2 SVGAGI. The CDR3 spans 18 residues. The V and J ends lost 0 bases and 5 bases, in that order; junction bases with no gene match: 15. The CDR3 coding sequence is TGTGCCAGCAGTTACTCGTTCCGTCTATACGGGACAGGCAACGAGCAGTACTTC. Amino acids: CASSYSFRLYGTGNEQYF.

The V call is TRBV7-2, the J call TRBJ2-1; D possibly uses TRBD1 or TRBD2 (5 bases each). The CDR3 contains 17 residues. Trimming cost V 2 bases and J 7 bases, with 21 bases left between them. Germline assignment: CDR1 SGHTA and CDR2 FQGNSA. The CDR3 sequence is CASSLIPGTPSGNEQFF. In nucleotides, the CDR3 is TGTGCCAGCAGCTTAATACCAGGGACCCCCTCGGGTAATGAGCAGTTCTTC.

This sequence joins TRBV6-1 and TRBJ2-7, with 7 bases matching TRBD1. In germline, CDR1 is MNHNS, CDR2 SASEGT. The CDR3 consists of 15 residues. V shed 2 bases, J shed 2 bases, and the junction held 6 bases outside the gene matches. The CDR3 protein is CASSETRTGPYEQYF. CDR3 coding DNA: TGTGCCAGCAGTGAAACTAGGACAGGCCCCTACGAGCAGTACTTC.